This TCR beta chain derives from a study of T cell responses to AZD1222 COVID-19 vaccine. V lost 1 base to trimming and J lost 2 bases, with 15 bases between them. The CDR3 extends over 17 amino acids. Germline loops: CDR1 LNHDA, CDR2 SQIVND (reference sequence). This clone was seen a handful of times. Antigen unknown. Method: immunoSEQ multiplex PCR; TCRdb's copy keeps in-frame clones and lacks some. The profile shows around 140,000 clones, 85% to 95% of them singletons. Study-wide results and caveats: Donors in the cohort were predominantly white British and more often female, and clonal diversity was possibly underestimated. Along spike, vaccine-associated CD4 TCRs were found throughout, with dominance at 160-218 and 743-854. After the peak T cell response, and only then, were repertoires sampled. Of spike-specific TCRs, nearly half reportedly target regions left unmutated in variants.

The sequence came from an adult who had recovered from COVID-19. The J gene is TRBJ1-5, the V gene TRBV19; a possible D gene is TRBD1 (5 bases). The starting material was peripheral blood, obtained after recovery from COVID-19. CDR3 sequence reads: CASSIVAGSGGNQPQHF. In DNA form, the CDR3 reads TGTGCCAGTAGTATAGTGGCAGGGTCAGGCGGCAATCAGCCCCAGCATTTT.